This is a list of T cell receptor beta chains from one sample in a study of blood T cell repertoires in COVID-19. Profiling relied on immunoSEQ multiplex PCR, and the TCRdb table lists in-frame clones only, not all of them. Among about 80,000 clones listed, approximately 82% were seen once. Material: peripheral blood. These receptors all come from a human donor in a cohort sampled during active COVID-19. Each CDR3 is given with its conserved first and last residue. A D gene is named only where the DNA matches it firmly. A clone size is listed for some rows: how often the clone was seen (once, few, many), or a class if it is expanded.

V: TRBV24-1; D: .; size: .; J: TRBJ2-1; CDR3: CATGGNENEQFF; DNA: TGTGCCACCGGCGGGAACGAAAATGAGCAGTTCTTC
V: TRBV7-9; D: .; size: .; J: TRBJ1-2; CDR3: CASSLSGGVLNEDF; DNA: TGTGCCAGCAGCTTATCGGGGGGAGTTCTTAACGAGGACTTC
V: TRBV6-5; D: TRBD1; size: once; J: TRBJ1-5; CDR3: CASIPGTVKGQPQHF; DNA: TGTGCCAGCATCCCCGGGACAGTAAAGGGTCAGCCCCAGCATTTT
V: TRBV10-3; D: .; size: .; J: TRBJ1-2; CDR3: CATRYGYTF; DNA: TGTGCCACCCGTTATGGCTACACCTTC
V: TRBV10-2; D: .; size: few; J: TRBJ2-7; CDR3: CASYPTETYEQYF; DNA: TGCGCCAGCTACCCGACAGAGACCTACGAGCAGTACTTC
V: TRBV11-3; D: TRBD2; size: .; J: TRBJ2-7; CDR3: CASSLDQAGGYEQYF; DNA: TGTGCCAGCAGCTTAGATCAGGCGGGAGGGTACGAGCAGTACTTC
V: TRBV7-8; D: .; size: .; J: TRBJ2-2; CDR3: CASSFRQGGNTGELFF; DNA: TGTGCCAGCAGCTTCAGGCAGGGGGGGAACACCGGGGAGCTGTTTTTT
V: TRBV5-4; D: .; size: once; J: TRBJ2-1; CDR3: CASSVGQGNEQFF; DNA: TGTGCCAGCAGCGTAGGGCAGGGGAATGAGCAGTTCTTC
V: TRBV30; D: TRBD2; size: .; J: TRBJ2-3; CDR3: CACDSGRALKQYF; DNA: TGTGCCTGTGATAGCGGGAGGGCTCTAAAGCAGTATTTT
V: TRBV6-1; D: TRBD2; size: once; J: TRBJ2-7; CDR3: CASSEQGLAGARREQYF; DNA: TGTGCCAGCAGTGAACAGGGACTAGCGGGAGCCCGGCGAGAGCAGTACTTC
V: TRBV9; D: .; size: .; J: TRBJ2-3; CDR3: CASSVPGTDTQYF; DNA: TGTGCCAGCAGCGTTCCAGGCACAGATACGCAGTATTTT
V: TRBV6-6; D: TRBD1; size: .; J: TRBJ1-1; CDR3: CASTHPGQGATEAFF; DNA: TGTGCCAGCACCCACCCCGGACAGGGGGCCACTGAAGCTTTCTTT
V: TRBV28; D: .; size: .; J: TRBJ2-3; CDR3: CASSLPGRGRSSTDTQYF; DNA: TGTGCCAGCAGTTTGCCAGGGAGGGGGAGGTCTAGCACAGATACGCAGTATTTT
V: TRBV19; D: .; size: .; J: TRBJ2-3; CDR3: CASSGQGLFTDTQYF; DNA: TGTGCCAGTAGTGGTCAGGGGCTCTTCACAGATACGCAGTATTTT
V: TRBV19; D: .; size: few; J: TRBJ2-7; CDR3: CASSGGTDGEQYF; DNA: TGTGCCAGTAGTGGGGGGACGGACGGCGAGCAGTACTTC
V: TRBV7-9; D: TRBD2; size: few; J: TRBJ2-7; CDR3: CASSLSSGGLAGGFYEQYF; DNA: TGTGCCAGCAGCTTATCATCGGGGGGACTAGCGGGAGGCTTCTACGAGCAGTACTTC
V: TRBV11-2; D: .; size: once; J: TRBJ1-5; CDR3: CASSLAPRAGNQPQHF; DNA: TGTGCCAGCAGCTTAGCCCCCAGGGCCGGCAATCAGCCCCAGCATTTT
V: TRBV4-1; D: .; size: .; J: TRBJ1-4; CDR3: CASSQVISGGSGEKLFF; DNA: TGCGCCAGCAGCCAAGTGATCAGCGGGGGCTCGGGTGAAAAACTGTTTTTT
V: TRBV28; D: TRBD1; size: .; J: TRBJ2-1; CDR3: CASRAQGALSYNEQFF; DNA: TGTGCCAGCAGAGCACAGGGGGCACTCTCCTACAATGAGCAGTTCTTC
V: TRBV7-3; D: TRBD1; size: .; J: TRBJ2-1; CDR3: CASSLRGQGVNEQFF; DNA: TGTGCCAGCAGCTTAAGGGGACAGGGGGTCAATGAGCAGTTCTTC
V: TRBV6-5; D: .; size: .; J: TRBJ2-3; CDR3: CASNPWLTGTDTQYF; DNA: TGTGCCAGCAACCCTTGGTTAACGGGAACAGATACGCAGTATTTT
V: TRBV2; D: TRBD2; size: .; J: TRBJ2-2; CDR3: CASIQGGAGGRTGELFF; DNA: TGTGCCAGCATCCAGGGGGGAGCGGGAGGGCGGACCGGGGAGCTGTTTTTT
V: TRBV11-3; D: TRBD2; size: .; J: TRBJ2-1; CDR3: CASSLGGGRANEQFF; DNA: TGTGCCAGCAGCTTGGGCGGGGGGCGAGCTAATGAGCAGTTCTTC
V: TRBV7-8; D: .; size: .; J: TRBJ2-4; CDR3: CASSLAGGPNIQYF; DNA: TGTGCCAGCAGCTTAGCGGGGGGGCCAAACATTCAGTACTTC
V: TRBV5-1; D: TRBD2; size: .; J: TRBJ2-1; CDR3: CASSSGGAGNEQFF; DNA: TGCGCCAGCAGCAGCGGGGGGGCCGGCAATGAGCAGTTCTTC
V: TRBV7-8; D: TRBD2; size: .; J: TRBJ2-2; CDR3: CASSLEVAGAKNTGELFF; DNA: TGTGCCAGCAGCTTAGAAGTAGCGGGAGCGAAGAACACCGGGGAGCTGTTTTTT
V: TRBV5-1; D: TRBD1; size: .; J: TRBJ2-3; CDR3: CASSGTGRTDTQYF; DNA: TGCGCCAGCAGCGGGACAGGGAGGACAGATACGCAGTATTTT
V: TRBV6-5; D: TRBD1; size: .; J: TRBJ2-1; CDR3: CASRSGGTGVNEQFF; DNA: TGTGCCAGCAGATCGGGAGGGACAGGGGTAAATGAGCAGTTCTTC
V: TRBV28; D: .; size: .; J: TRBJ2-3; CDR3: CASSLNLSPLTDTQYF; DNA: TGTGCCAGCAGTTTGAATCTATCCCCTCTCACAGATACGCAGTATTTT
V: TRBV10-3; D: .; size: .; J: TRBJ2-5; CDR3: CATTGIEETQYF; DNA: TGTGCCACCACGGGGATTGAAGAGACCCAGTACTTC
V: TRBV27; D: TRBD1; size: once; J: TRBJ1-1; CDR3: CASSNPEGTGLTEAFF; DNA: TGTGCCAGCAGTAACCCCGAGGGGACAGGGCTCACTGAAGCTTTCTTT
V: TRBV3-1/TRBV3-2; D: .; size: .; J: TRBJ1-2; CDR3: CASSPTGPVGYGYTF; DNA: TGTGCCAGCAGCCCTACAGGGCCGGTAGGCTATGGCTACACCTTC
V: TRBV7-2; D: TRBD2; size: .; J: TRBJ2-5; CDR3: CASSSGGAGKTQYF; DNA: TGTGCCAGCAGCTCCGGGGGGGCCGGGAAGACCCAGTACTTC
V: TRBV5-1; D: .; size: .; J: TRBJ2-1; CDR3: CASSLAGTPSYNEQFF; DNA: TGCGCCAGCAGCTTGGCCGGGACACCTTCCTACAATGAGCAGTTCTTC
V: TRBV7-2; D: .; size: few; J: TRBJ2-1; CDR3: CASSLQGLSYNEQFF; DNA: TGTGCCAGCAGCTTACAGGGGCTCTCCTACAATGAGCAGTTCTTC
V: TRBV15; D: .; size: .; J: TRBJ2-3; CDR3: CATSREQYTDTQYF; DNA: TGTGCCACCAGCAGAGAACAGTACACAGATACGCAGTATTTT
V: TRBV27; D: TRBD1; size: .; J: TRBJ1-6; CDR3: CASSLRQGASPLHF; DNA: TGTGCCAGCAGTTTAAGACAGGGTGCCTCACCCCTCCACTTT
V: TRBV11-2; D: TRBD1; size: .; J: TRBJ1-1; CDR3: CASSFQGDSEAFF; DNA: TGTGCCAGCAGCTTTCAGGGGGACTCTGAAGCTTTCTTT
V: TRBV9; D: .; size: .; J: TRBJ2-1; CDR3: CASSVEGSPYNEQFF; DNA: TGTGCCAGCAGCGTAGAGGGGTCCCCCTACAATGAGCAGTTCTTC
V: TRBV5-4; D: TRBD1; size: .; J: TRBJ2-1; CDR3: CASSLNTGTGVYNEQFF; DNA: TGTGCCAGCAGCTTAAACACCGGGACAGGGGTCTACAATGAGCAGTTCTTC
V: TRBV7-9; D: .; size: .; J: TRBJ1-1; CDR3: CASSLPGGGGMNTEAFF; DNA: TGTGCCAGCAGCCTGCCGGGGGGAGGAGGTATGAACACTGAAGCTTTCTTT
V: TRBV18; D: .; size: .; J: TRBJ1-1; CDR3: CASSPTGMGTEAFF; DNA: TGTGCCAGCTCACCCACAGGCATGGGGACTGAAGCTTTCTTT
V: TRBV5-6; D: .; size: .; J: TRBJ1-1; CDR3: CASSPRQVSNTEAFF; DNA: TGTGCCAGCAGCCCTCGACAGGTTTCGAACACTGAAGCTTTCTTT
V: TRBV5-1; D: .; size: .; J: TRBJ2-3; CDR3: CASSPPGTRDTQYF; DNA: TGCGCCAGCAGCCCTCCGGGAACGAGAGATACGCAGTATTTT
V: TRBV5-4; D: TRBD2; size: once; J: TRBJ2-7; CDR3: CASSPPGGLASNEQYF; DNA: TGTGCCAGCAGCCCTCCGGGGGGACTAGCGTCCAACGAGCAGTACTTC
V: TRBV12-3/TRBV12-4; D: .; size: .; J: TRBJ1-2; CDR3: CASSPHPTGGYTF; DNA: TGTGCCAGCAGTCCTCACCCGACGGGAGGCTACACCTTC
V: TRBV5-8; D: .; size: .; J: TRBJ1-4; CDR3: CASSLGFGRVATNEKLFF; DNA: TGTGCCAGCAGCTTGGGGTTCGGCAGGGTGGCAACTAATGAAAAACTGTTTTTT
V: TRBV15; D: TRBD1; size: once; J: TRBJ1-2; CDR3: CATSRVRQGLFYGYTF; DNA: TGTGCCACCAGCAGAGTACGACAGGGACTTTTCTATGGCTACACCTTC
V: TRBV6-1; D: TRBD1; size: once; J: TRBJ1-4; CDR3: CASSGTGLRTNEKLFF; DNA: TGTGCCAGCAGTGGGACAGGCCTCAGGACTAATGAAAAACTGTTTTTT
V: TRBV6-5; D: .; size: .; J: TRBJ2-3; CDR3: CASGGQSGWGDTQYF; DNA: TGTGCCAGCGGAGGACAGTCTGGGTGGGGAGATACGCAGTATTTT
V: TRBV19; D: TRBD2; size: .; J: TRBJ2-1; CDR3: CASNLAGGQGNEQFF; DNA: TGTGCCAGTAACCTAGCGGGAGGGCAGGGCAATGAGCAGTTCTTC
V: TRBV10-2; D: TRBD2; size: .; J: TRBJ2-7; CDR3: CASSEAAGVHEQYF; DNA: TGCGCCAGCAGTGAGGCGGCGGGAGTTCACGAGCAGTACTTC
V: TRBV25-1; D: TRBD1; size: .; J: TRBJ1-5; CDR3: CASSESGGQQPQHF; DNA: TGTGCCAGCAGTGAATCAGGGGGCCAGCAGCCCCAGCATTTT
V: TRBV9; D: .; size: .; J: TRBJ1-2; CDR3: CASSAPGTWDGYTF; DNA: TGTGCCAGCAGCGCCCCCGGGACATGGGATGGCTACACCTTC
V: TRBV27; D: .; size: .; J: TRBJ1-6; CDR3: CASSLRRQVDSYNSPLHF; DNA: TGTGCCAGCAGCCTCCGCCGGCAGGTAGACTCCTATAATTCACCCCTCCACTTT
V: TRBV3-1/TRBV3-2; D: .; size: .; J: TRBJ2-2; CDR3: CASSNRVPGELFF; DNA: TGTGCCAGCAGCAACAGGGTTCCCGGGGAGCTGTTTTTT
V: TRBV7-8; D: .; size: .; J: TRBJ2-1; CDR3: CASSPQDNYNEQFF; DNA: TGTGCCAGCAGCCCCCAAGACAACTACAATGAGCAGTTCTTC
V: TRBV3-1/TRBV3-2; D: .; size: .; J: TRBJ2-3; CDR3: CASSQRTGTFISSTDTQYF; DNA: TGTGCCAGCAGCCAGCGTACCGGGACTTTTATCTCTAGCACAGATACGCAGTATTTT
V: TRBV11-3; D: .; size: .; J: TRBJ2-3; CDR3: CASTEAGSTDTQYF; DNA: TGTGCCAGCACGGAGGCCGGGAGCACAGATACGCAGTATTTT